This T cell receptor (beta chain) came from a study of blood T cell repertoires in COVID-19. Study-wide background: Both acute and convalescent COVID-19 samples were obtained from the United States, Italy and Spain. Sources were T cells, B-cell-depleted T cells, or PBMCs; the material itself was cDNA or gDNA.

In the original analysis: Nucleated cell number was recorded as an estimate derived from reference gene primer amplification. Clones were read by immunoSEQ multiplex PCR, and TCRdb kept only the in-frame ones, dropping some. That table supplies the V and J calls and clone size; D and trimming were determined from the DNA. The data show under 300,000 clones, with just under 85% seen just once and about 4% held by the top ten. About this clone: One end of the junction varies from germline; a read error may be responsible.

The germline V gene encodes CDR1 KGHDR and CDR2 SFDVKD. This CDR3 is 12 amino acids long. The TCR was taken from a man between 45 and 60 years old with acute or convalescent COVID-19. Specimen: peripheral blood. The chain joins TRBV24-1 to TRBJ2-1; D might be TRBD2 (6 bases). The CDR3 region is CATTSSGTEHFF. As DNA, the CDR3 is TGTGCCACAACTAGCTCCGGGACGGAGCACTTCTTC.